Below are 15 T cell receptor beta chains sequenced from a single sample in a study of cytomegalovirus exposure and HLA in healthy donors. Researchers ran the PCR with 60 Vbeta and 13 Jbeta primers. Produced via immunoSEQ multiplex PCR; TCRdb's table is partial and in-frame only. The repertoire holds under 200,000 clones, with approximately 78% as singletons. Sequencing was carried out using PBMCs. The source of these receptors is a young woman in good health and CMV-seronegative.

This chain links TRBV18 with TRBJ1-1, with D tentatively TRBD1 (5 bases). Trimming stripped 2 bases from V and 6 bases from J, with 10 bases between. CDR3 size: 13 residues. CDR1 and CDR2 (germline): KGHSH, LQKENI. The CDR3 coding sequence is TGTGCCAGCTCACCAGGGGCAGAGGCTGAAGCTTTCTTT. Its translation is CASSPGAEAEAFF.

The V call is TRBV11-2, the J call TRBJ1-2; no reliable D call. The V gene lost 3 bases and the J gene lost 8 bases, with 10 bases spanning the gap. The CDR3 extends over 12 amino acids. Germline V CDR1 and CDR2: SGHAT, FQNNGV. CDR3 residues: CASSFRSGGYTF. CDR3 in DNA: TGTGCCAGCAGCTTTAGGTCAGGCGGCTACACCTTC.

J is TRBJ2-4 and V is TRBV2; 10 positions agree with TRBD2. CDR3 size: 21 residues. The germline gives CDR1 SNHLY, CDR2 FYNNEI. Trimming at V came to 4 bases and at J to 0 bases, leaving 18 bases not matched to a gene. The CDR3: CASSVPMERTSGILAKNIQYF. The CDR3 region has the DNA TGTGCCAGCAGTGTCCCTATGGAAAGGACTAGCGGAATACTAGCCAAAAACATTCAGTACTTC.

The chain carries TRBV23-1 and TRBJ1-2; D unclear. TRBV23-1 is given ORF status, its function remaining uncertain. Trimming cost V 2 bases and J 3 bases, with 19 bases left between them. The CDR3 is made up of 17 amino acids. Here the CDR3 reads CASSQNSWRNLDYGYTF. The DNA of the CDR3 is TGCGCCAGCAGTCAAAACAGCTGGAGGAATCTTGACTATGGCTACACCTTC.

The chain joins TRBV30 to TRBJ2-1; TRBD1 matches at 8 bases. V gave up 2 bases and J gave up 15 bases; unmatched junction bases: 12. CDR3 length equals 13 residues. CDR1 GTSNPN and CDR2 SVGIG come from the germline V gene (reference sequence). The CDR3 nucleotides are TGTGCCTGGAGTATTGGACAGGGAGTAATCCGGTTCTTC. Protein: CAWSIGQGVIRFF.

This chain uses TRBV19 with TRBJ2-1; 11 positions match TRBD2. Per germline, CDR1 LNHDA and CDR2 SQIVND (reference sequence). The CDR3 is 16 residues long. The ends lost 5 bases at V and 7 bases at J; junction bases unmatched: 10. CDR3 sequence reads: CASSPDGTSGFNEQFF. Written as DNA, the CDR3 is TGTGCCAGTAGTCCGGACGGGACTAGCGGATTTAATGAGCAGTTCTTC. The entire variable domain, with the rest obtained from reference TRBV19 and TRBJ2-1, is as follows: DGGITQSPKYLFRKEGQNVTLSCEQNLNHDAMYWYRQDPGQGLRLIYYSQIVNDFQKGDIAEGYSVSREKKESFPLTVTSAQKNPTAFYLCASSPDGTSGFNEQFFGPGTRLTVL.

This chain joins TRBV7-6 and TRBJ2-5; tentatively, D is TRBD1 (6 bases). The ends were cut back, 5 bases at V and 2 bases at J, with 18 bases in the middle. Germline V lookup: CDR1 SGHVS, CDR2 FNYEAQ. This CDR3 contains 16 residues. The CDR3 reads CASSPPWTATQETQYF. For the CDR3, the DNA is TGTGCCAGCAGCCCTCCTTGGACAGCCACACAAGAGACCCAGTACTTC.

The gene calls are TRBV25-1 and TRBJ2-7; TRBD1 matches 10 bases. Unmatched junction bases numbered 17, after V lost 6 bases and J lost 6 bases. The CDR3 is 17 residues long. Per the germline V gene, CDR1 is MGHDK and CDR2 is SYGVNS. The CDR3 loop reads CASSLVFHRQGACEQYF. CDR3 DNA sequence: TGTGCCAGCAGCCTTGTCTTTCATAGACAGGGGGCATGCGAGCAGTACTTC.

This chain uses TRBV7-2 with TRBJ2-5, with TRBD1 as a possible D gene (5 bases). CDR3 size: 15 residues. Germline CDR1 SGHTA, CDR2 FQGNSA. V shed 0 bases and J shed 5 bases, with 13 bases lying between them. CDR3 sequence (DNA): TGTGCCAGCAGCTTAGCCCAGGGTAGGGTCGAGACCCAGTACTTC. Translated: CASSLAQGRVETQYF.

The DNA of the CDR3 is TGTGCCAGCAGGGTGGGGACAGGGCAGACTCAGCCCCAGCATTTT. Translating it yields CASRVGTGQTQPQHF. The chain has TRBV7-8 and TRBJ1-5; 9 bases agree with TRBD1. CDR1 and CDR2 from the germline V gene are SGHVS and FQNEAQ. The trim removed 6 bases at V and 6 bases at J, leaving 9 bases unmatched. The CDR3 contains 15 residues.

This chain uses TRBV28 with TRBJ2-6, with TRBD1 matching over 7 bases. With 5 bases clipped from V and 2 bases from J, the junction kept 3 bases outside the gene matches. This CDR3 is 15 amino acids long. The germline V gene has CDR1 MDHEN and CDR2 SYDVKM. Here the CDR3 DNA reads TGTGCCAGCAGTGTAGACAGGGCTGGGGCCAACGTCCTGACTTTC. The encoded protein is CASSVDRAGANVLTF. Drawing the rest from reference TRBV28 and TRBJ2-6, the complete variable domain is DVKVTQSSRYLVKRTGEKVFLECVQDMDHENMFWYRQDPGLGLRLIYFSYDVKMKEKGDIPEGYSVSREKKERFSLILESASTNQTSMYLCASSVDRAGANVLTFGAGSRLTVL.

The chain carries TRBV6-5 and TRBJ2-1; 10 bases agree with TRBD1. CDR1 MNHEY and CDR2 SVGAGI come from the germline V gene. CDR3 length equals 15 residues. J lost 7 bases, V lost 10 bases, and 13 bases had no gene match. The CDR3, as DNA: TGTGCCATTCCGAGGGGGACAGGGGACGTAAATGAGCAGTTCTTC. Translated: CAIPRGTGDVNEQFF.

V and J are TRBV2 and TRBJ2-3, with 8 bases matching TRBD1. Germline V gene data show CDR1 as SNHLY and CDR2 as FYNNEI. This CDR3 contains 16 residues. The J segment lost 8 bases and the V segment lost 7 bases, leaving 17 bases of the junction unmatched. The CDR3: CASINGGDRKVATQYF. As DNA, the CDR3 is TGTGCCAGCATCAACGGTGGGGACAGGAAAGTAGCTACGCAGTATTTT.

CDR3 residues: CASSVGLQDVQETQYF. CDR3 coding DNA: TGTGCCAGCAGCGTAGGGTTACAGGACGTTCAAGAGACCCAGTACTTC. The chain links TRBV9 to TRBJ2-5; a weak D match, TRBD1 (5 bases). This CDR3 has 16 amino acids. Looked up from germline, CDR1 is SGDLS and CDR2 is YYNGEE. V shed 0 bases and J shed 2 bases, with 14 bases lying between them.

V gene TRBV7-9 combines with J gene TRBJ2-1; a weak D match, TRBD2 (7 bases). The germline CDR1 and CDR2 sequences are SEHNR and FQNEAQ (reference sequence). The CDR3 is made up of 17 amino acids. V was clipped by 4 bases and J by 1 base, with 17 bases between them. CDR3 region: CASSSKKGGRSYNEQFF. CDR3 DNA: TGTGCCAGCAGCTCCAAAAAGGGGGGGAGGTCCTACAATGAGCAGTTCTTC.